The 19 T cell receptor beta chains below all came from one sample that was sequenced in a study of blood T cell repertoires in COVID-19. The protocol was immunoSEQ multiplex PCR, while the TCRdb copy is restricted to in-frame clones and leaves out a portion. The top ten hold under 20% of the sample, which has roughly 100,000 clones, around 90% seen once. Sequencing was carried out using peripheral blood. These receptors all come from a woman of 80 years or more in a cohort sampled during active COVID-19.

This chain links TRBV7-2 with TRBJ1-1; no clear D gene. The germline CDR1 and CDR2 sequences are SGHTA and FQGNSA. The CDR3 sequence is 14 residues long. The V gene lost 7 bases and the J gene lost 0 bases, with 12 bases spanning the gap. CDR3 protein: CASTFGGLNTEAFF. CDR3 nucleotides: TGTGCCAGCACCTTTGGAGGGTTGAACACTGAAGCTTTCTTT.

The chain uses TRBV4-1 and TRBJ1-4; D is uncertain. The CDR3 runs to 19 residues. Germline values: CDR1 MGHRA, CDR2 YSYEKL. Trimming removed 0 bases at V and 0 bases at J, with 17 bases between. This CDR3 reads CASSQDRSRPEATNEKLFF. In DNA, the CDR3 is TGCGCCAGCAGCCAAGATCGGTCGAGACCAGAGGCAACTAATGAAAAACTGTTTTTT.

The chain links TRBV7-8 to TRBJ2-2; D unclear. Germline V lookup: CDR1 SGHVS, CDR2 FQNEAQ. Trimming stripped 5 bases from V and 1 base from J, with 8 bases between. This CDR3 has 14 amino acids. The CDR3 nucleotides read TGTGCCAGCAGCCCAACAGTGAACACCGGGGAGCTGTTTTTT. This sequence encodes CASSPTVNTGELFF.

The V call is TRBV7-2, the J call TRBJ1-4; tentatively, D is TRBD1 (5 bases). V shed 4 bases and J shed 8 bases, with 11 bases lying between them. Germline CDR1 reads SGHTA; CDR2 reads FQGNSA. The CDR3 consists of 13 residues. This CDR3 is CASSYGTWEKLFF. DNA of the CDR3: TGTGCCAGCAGCTATGGGACTTGGGAAAAACTGTTTTTT.

V is TRBV5-6 and J is TRBJ2-3, with a tentative D call TRBD1 (6 bases). The ends were cut back, 2 bases at V and 4 bases at J, with 11 bases in the middle. CDR3 length: 14 residues. Germline V gene lookup returns CDR1 SGHDT and CDR2 YYEEEE. Here the CDR3 DNA reads TGTGCCAGCAGCTTTTCAGGGGTTCCAGATACGCAGTATTTT. This sequence encodes CASSFSGVPDTQYF.

For the CDR3, the DNA is TGTGCCAGCAGTTTAGAATATGGCGTTGGGGCCTTAGGCAATCAGCCCCAGCATTTT. The encoded protein is CASSLEYGVGALGNQPQHF. The V and J genes are TRBV28 and TRBJ1-5; a possible D gene is TRBD1 (5 bases). The germline gives CDR1 MDHEN, CDR2 SYDVKM. V was cut by 2 bases and J by 2 bases, with 22 bases left in between. This CDR3 spans 19 amino acids.

This rearrangement joins TRBV11-2 to TRBJ2-1; 12 bases line up with TRBD2. The CDR3 is made up of 15 amino acids. CDR1 and CDR2 (germline): SGHAT, FQNNGV. The V and J ends lost 7 bases and 5 bases, in that order; junction bases with no gene match: 6. Written as DNA, the CDR3 is TGTGCCAGCAACCGACTAGCGGGAGCTAACAATGAGCAGTTCTTC. Translating gives CASNRLAGANNEQFF.

J is TRBJ2-7 and V is TRBV27, with a possible D match to TRBD1 (5 bases). CDR3 length equals 13 residues. Germline CDR1 MNHEY, CDR2 SMNVEV (reference sequence). With 3 bases removed from V and 1 base from J, the gap between germline ends came to 7 bases. CDR3 bases: TGTGCCAGCAGTTTTGACAGATCCTACGAGCAGTACTTC. This sequence encodes CASSFDRSYEQYF.

The chain carries TRBV11-3 and TRBJ2-7, with 10 bases lining up with TRBD2. Trimming at V came to 6 bases and at J to 2 bases, leaving 4 bases not matched to a gene. This CDR3 comprises 14 residues. CDR1 SGHNT and CDR2 YENEEA come from the germline V gene. Written as DNA, the CDR3 is TGTGCCAGCAGTGCCGGGACTAGCGCCTACGAGCAGTACTTC. It yields the protein CASSAGTSAYEQYF.

The chain uses TRBV5-1 and TRBJ2-5; D call uncertain. The CDR3 is 11 residues long. Germline-derived CDR1 and CDR2 are SGHRS and YFSETQ. The germline V and J ends were trimmed by 2 bases and 5 bases, with 4 bases remaining between them. CDR3 in amino acids: CASSFSETQYF. CDR3 in DNA: TGCGCCAGCAGCTTTTCTGAGACCCAGTACTTC.

This sequence joins TRBV18 and TRBJ2-7; D ambiguous. Germline-derived CDR1 and CDR2 are KGHSH and LQKENI. Trimming took off 5 bases at V and 2 bases at J, with 7 bases between the two ends. CDR3 size: 12 residues. CDR3 protein: CASSSLTYEQYF. In DNA, the CDR3 is TGTGCCAGCTCAAGCCTCACCTACGAGCAGTACTTC.

This clone was detected many times. The chain carries TRBV6-5 and TRBJ2-1; D call uncertain. V was cut by 0 bases and J by 6 bases, with 12 bases left in between. Germline assignment: CDR1 MNHEY and CDR2 SVGAGI. This CDR3 has 15 amino acids. Here the CDR3 reads CASSYSIALSNEQFF. The CDR3, as DNA: TGTGCCAGCAGTTACTCGATCGCGCTTTCCAATGAGCAGTTCTTC.

The chain couples TRBV10-3 to TRBJ2-1; D call uncertain. The germline V gene has CDR1 ENHRY and CDR2 SYGVKD. CDR3 length equals 11 residues. V lost 5 bases to trimming and J lost 5 bases, with 4 bases between them. The CDR3 region is CAISSHNEQFF. In DNA, the CDR3 is TGTGCCATCAGTTCTCACAATGAGCAGTTCTTC.

This clone has just one count. The chain is built from TRBV7-3 and TRBJ2-2; 15 positions match TRBD2. The germline gives CDR1 SGHTA, CDR2 FQGTGA. The CDR3 sequence is 18 residues long. J was trimmed by 4 bases and V by 5 bases; bases with no gene match: 8. CDR3 DNA: TGTGCCAGCAGCCGAACGGGACTAGCGGGGGGTTTCACCGGGGAGCTGTTTTTT. The encoded protein is CASSRTGLAGGFTGELFF.

The chain combines TRBV5-1 with TRBJ1-2; D not resolved. Germline assignment: CDR1 SGHRS and CDR2 YFSETQ. V lost 0 bases and J 4 bases, leaving 7 bases between the germline ends. The CDR3 is 13 residues long. This CDR3 reads CASSLGHSYGYTF. As DNA, the CDR3 is TGCGCCAGCAGCTTGGGGCACAGCTATGGCTACACCTTC.

The V gene is TRBV18, the J gene TRBJ2-1; 9 bases are shared with TRBD1. Per germline, CDR1 KGHSH and CDR2 LQKENI. This CDR3 comprises 13 residues. Trimming took 4 bases from V and 16 from J; bases not matched to a gene: 11. CDR3 residues: CASSQNTGTGIFF. CDR3 DNA: TGTGCCAGCTCACAAAATACCGGGACAGGGATATTCTTC.

This clone was seen only once. The V gene is TRBV9, the J gene TRBJ2-5; the D gene is possibly TRBD2 (5 bases). The CDR3 extends over 14 amino acids. Germline CDR1 reads SGDLS; CDR2 reads YYNGEE. Deletions cut 0 bases from V and 9 bases from J, with 15 bases between. As DNA, the CDR3 is TGTGCCAGCAGCGTAGAAGCCTCTAAGAGGGCCCAGTACTTC. Translating gives CASSVEASKRAQYF.

The table lists this clone with a count of one. The rearrangement links TRBV19 to TRBJ1-5; TRBD1 agrees at 7 bases. Germline assignment: CDR1 LNHDA and CDR2 SQIVND (reference sequence). V lost 1 base, J lost 7 bases, and 7 bases stayed unmatched. This CDR3 comprises 15 residues. The CDR3 is CASSIVEGAGQPQHF. The CDR3 bases are TGTGCCAGTAGTATAGTCGAGGGGGCTGGGCAGCCCCAGCATTTT.

The V gene is TRBV24-1, the J gene TRBJ2-1, with 8 bases that match TRBD2. Germline V gene sequence: CDR1 KGHDR, CDR2 SFDVKD. The CDR3 has 14 amino acids. Trimming removed 4 bases from V and 6 bases from J; junction bases left unmatched: 4. CDR3 sequence: CATSDQRGTNEQFF. The CDR3 DNA follows: TGTGCCACCAGTGACCAGCGGGGGACCAATGAGCAGTTCTTC.